The T cell receptor beta chain under discussion was sequenced for a study of cytomegalovirus exposure and HLA in healthy donors. General study findings and limits: An analysis done earlier found most TCR beta V segments productive about 90% or about 30% of the time. Accurate predictions that matched the HLA-A and HLA-B alleles of most subjects were reportedly made from TCR beta sequences. Investigators reported 164 TCR beta chains as tied to cytomegalovirus. V- and J-gene trimming in TCR beta was tied to a missense DCLRE1C variant by an analysis performed later.

13 Jbeta primers and 60 Vbeta primers were used for the PCR. Profiling relied on immunoSEQ multiplex PCR, and the TCRdb table lists in-frame clones only, not all of them. The data hold roughly 100,000 clones, with 65% to 80% observed a single time. Points on this clone: Antigen: not known.

CDR3 size: 13 residues. The rearrangement joins TRBV12-2 to TRBJ2-7; TRBD2, as called in the table, went unchecked against the DNA. TRBV12-2 is reported as a pseudogene. The specimen sequenced was PBMCs. This clonotype originated in a man aged 55-75 years in good health and CMV-seronegative. The chain's CDR3 is CASATRTTYEQYF. The CDR3 nucleotides are TGTGCAAGTGCCACCCGGACTACCTACGAGCAGTACTTC.